This TCR beta chain was sequenced during a study of radiation and T cells in renal cell carcinoma. Time point: baseline pretreatment blood. Specified treatment: 15 Gy SBRT to primary tumor, nephrectomy 4 weeks later. Germline V gene lookup returns CDR1 SGHRS and CDR2 YFSETQ. The CDR3 contains 15 residues. V was trimmed by 5 bases and J by 1 base, leaving 13 bases between them. Generated by immunoSEQ multiplex PCR, the TCRdb table keeps only in-frame clones and is missing some. The sample yields 90,000 to 100,000 clones, approximately 86% seen once. The source is a man aged 50 to 60 with renal cell carcinoma. The specimen comprised blood, sampled from a patient whose treatment included radiotherapy and nephrectomy. The V gene is TRBV5-1, the J gene TRBJ1-5, with D possibly matching TRBD1 (5 bases). The CDR3 sequence: CASSRSGDSNQPQHF. The CDR3 DNA follows: TGCGCCAGCAGTAGGTCCGGGGACAGCAATCAGCCCCAGCATTTT.